This TCR beta chain was retrieved from a study of blood T cell repertoires in COVID-19. Study processing details: Reference gene primer amplification yielded estimated nucleated cell counts. Sequenced by immunoSEQ multiplex PCR; TCRdb stores in-frame clones only, minus some. Clonal size and the V and J genes are those of that table, whereas D and trimming came from the DNA. The sample lists 110,000 or so clones, 81% occurring once. Trimming took 2 bases from V and 6 from J; bases not matched to a gene: 8. CDR3 length: 15 amino acids. Germline lookup yields CDR1 MNHEY and CDR2 SVGAGI. The sequenced sample consisted of peripheral blood. J is TRBJ2-7 and V is TRBV6-5, with TRBD1 identical over 9 bases. The sequence derives from a man aged 45 to 65 with acute or convalescent COVID-19. The CDR3, as DNA: TGTGCCAGCAGTTACCGGGGGACAGGGTTAGGCGAGCAGTACTTC. Translated: CASSYRGTGLGEQYF.